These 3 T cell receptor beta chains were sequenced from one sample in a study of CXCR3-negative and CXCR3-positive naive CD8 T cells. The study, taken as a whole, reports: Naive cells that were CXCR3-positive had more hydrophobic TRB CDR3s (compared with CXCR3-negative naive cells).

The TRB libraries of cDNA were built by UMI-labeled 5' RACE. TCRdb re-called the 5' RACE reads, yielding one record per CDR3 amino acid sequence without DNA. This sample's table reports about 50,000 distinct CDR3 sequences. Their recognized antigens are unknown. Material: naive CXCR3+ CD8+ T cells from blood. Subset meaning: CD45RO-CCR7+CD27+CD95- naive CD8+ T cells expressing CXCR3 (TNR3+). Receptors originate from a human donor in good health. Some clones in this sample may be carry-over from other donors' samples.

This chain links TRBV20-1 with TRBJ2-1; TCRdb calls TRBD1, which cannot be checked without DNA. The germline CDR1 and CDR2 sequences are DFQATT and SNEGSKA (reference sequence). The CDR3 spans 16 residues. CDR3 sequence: CSASRTRDIWGNEQFF.

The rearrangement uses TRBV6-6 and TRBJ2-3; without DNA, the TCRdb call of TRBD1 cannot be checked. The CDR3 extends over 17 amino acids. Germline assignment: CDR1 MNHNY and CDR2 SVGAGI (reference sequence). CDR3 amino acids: CASSYTVAGSPADTQYF.

The CDR3: CASRHDRGTYEQYF. The V gene is TRBV6-5, the J gene TRBJ2-7; checking the TCRdb D call of TRBD1 is not possible without DNA. Germline V lookup: CDR1 MNHEY, CDR2 SVGAGI. This CDR3 spans 14 amino acids.